Listed here is a single T cell receptor beta chain. This specimen includes other DNA sequences encoding the same CDR3. This entry comes from a study of brain metastases from non-small cell lung cancer. Trimming pared 3 bases from V and 0 bases from J, leaving 8 bases between. This CDR3 has 14 residues. Looked up from germline, CDR1 is MNHNS and CDR2 is SASEGT. Data came from immunoSEQ multiplex PCR; TCRdb stores just in-frame clones and leaves some out. This sample has about 1,600 clones, with around 84% found just once. The origin of this receptor is a donor aged 40 or older with non-small cell lung cancer. The source material was tumor-adjacent normal tissue. The chain couples TRBV6-1 to TRBJ1-1; D might be TRBD1 (5 bases). The CDR3 DNA is TGTGCCAGCAGTGAGGGGGGGATGAACACTGAAGCTTTCTTT. Its protein product is CASSEGGMNTEAFF.